This T cell receptor (beta chain) was documented in a study of vaccination effects on CD4 cells after COVID-19. On the study more broadly: Post-vaccine sampling occurred a median 72 days after the second dose.

Germline V gene lookup returns CDR1 WSHSY and CDR2 SAAADI. Trimming pared 8 bases from V and 9 bases from J, leaving 23 bases between. There are 15 residues in the CDR3. For this clone: Antigen unknown.

Following a roughly 11-day culture, CD4+ T cells were purified. All participants had two doses of either the BNT162b2 or mRNA-1273 vaccine. The study found no prior SARS-CoV-2 infection in the vaccine recipients, who tested negative for nucleocapsid antibodies. A half-volume exchange with IL-2 medium occurred on days 3 and 7. Here immunoSEQ multiplex PCR was the method, and the copy in TCRdb shows in-frame clones only, minus some. This table has 45,000 to 55,000 clones, under 80% appearing once. Study-level points and caveats: The study dataset contains few convalescent patients and includes no early post-infection timepoints.

The rearrangement links TRBV10-2 to TRBJ1-5; D is ambiguous. The sample in question was CD4+ T cells from PBMCs cultured without peptide, obtained after COVID-19 vaccination. The source of this sequence is a human donor who received a COVID-19 vaccine. DNA of the CDR3: TGCGCCAGCCAAAGTGGACCGCTTTCCGGGAGGCCCCAGCATTTT. Protein sequence: CASQSGPLSGRPQHF.